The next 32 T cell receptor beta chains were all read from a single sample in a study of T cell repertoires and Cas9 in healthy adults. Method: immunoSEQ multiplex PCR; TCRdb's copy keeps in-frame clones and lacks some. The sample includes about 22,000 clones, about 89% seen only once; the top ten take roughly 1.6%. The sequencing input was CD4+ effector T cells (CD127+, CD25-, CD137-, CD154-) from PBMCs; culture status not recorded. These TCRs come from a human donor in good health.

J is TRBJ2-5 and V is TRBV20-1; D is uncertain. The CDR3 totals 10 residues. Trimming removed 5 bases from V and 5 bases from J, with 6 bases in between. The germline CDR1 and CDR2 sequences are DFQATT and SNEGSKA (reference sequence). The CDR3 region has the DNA TGCAGTGCTGGCAGGGAGACCCAGTACTTC. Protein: CSAGRETQYF.

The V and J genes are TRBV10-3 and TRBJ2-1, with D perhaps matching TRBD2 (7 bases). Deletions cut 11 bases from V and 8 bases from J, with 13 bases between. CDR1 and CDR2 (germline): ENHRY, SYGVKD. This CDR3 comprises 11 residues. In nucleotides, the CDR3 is TGTGCCCAGGGGAGGGGTGATGAGCAGTTCTTC. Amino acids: CAQGRGDEQFF.

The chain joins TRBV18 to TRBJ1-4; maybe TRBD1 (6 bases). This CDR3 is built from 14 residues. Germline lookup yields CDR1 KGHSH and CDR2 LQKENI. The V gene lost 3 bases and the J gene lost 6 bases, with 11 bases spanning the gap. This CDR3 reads CASSPVGGDEKLFF. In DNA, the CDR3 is TGTGCCAGCTCACCGGTAGGGGGAGATGAAAAACTGTTTTTT. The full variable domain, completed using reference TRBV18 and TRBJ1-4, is NAGVMQNPRHLVRRRGQEARLRCSPMKGHSHVYWYRQLPEEGLKFMVYLQKENIIDESGMPKERFSAEFPKEGPSILRIQQVVRGDSAAYFCASSPVGGDEKLFFGSGTQLSVL.

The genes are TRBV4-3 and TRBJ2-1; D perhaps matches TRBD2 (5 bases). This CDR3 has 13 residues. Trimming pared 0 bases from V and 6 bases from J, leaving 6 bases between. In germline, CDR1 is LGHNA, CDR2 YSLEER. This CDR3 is CASSQEGSNEQFF. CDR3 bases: TGCGCCAGCAGCCAAGAAGGGAGCAATGAGCAGTTCTTC.

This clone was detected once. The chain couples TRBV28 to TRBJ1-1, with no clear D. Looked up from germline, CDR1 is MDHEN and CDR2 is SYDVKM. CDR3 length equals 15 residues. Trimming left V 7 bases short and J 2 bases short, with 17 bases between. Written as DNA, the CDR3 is TGTGCCAGCACCTTTTGGGCCAGAGGCAACACTGAAGCTTTCTTT. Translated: CASTFWARGNTEAFF. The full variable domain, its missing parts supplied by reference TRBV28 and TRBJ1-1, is DVKVTQSSRYLVKRTGEKVFLECVQDMDHENMFWYRQDPGLGLRLIYFSYDVKMKEKGDIPEGYSVSREKKERFSLILESASTNQTSMYLCASTFWARGNTEAFFGQGTRLTVV.

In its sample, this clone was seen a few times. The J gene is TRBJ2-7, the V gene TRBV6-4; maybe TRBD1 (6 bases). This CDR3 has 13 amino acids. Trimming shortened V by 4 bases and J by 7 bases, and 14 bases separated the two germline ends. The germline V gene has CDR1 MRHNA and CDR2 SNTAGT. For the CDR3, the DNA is TGTGCCAGCAGTGCCGGCAGGGGTGGGGAGCAGTACTTC. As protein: CASSAGRGGEQYF.

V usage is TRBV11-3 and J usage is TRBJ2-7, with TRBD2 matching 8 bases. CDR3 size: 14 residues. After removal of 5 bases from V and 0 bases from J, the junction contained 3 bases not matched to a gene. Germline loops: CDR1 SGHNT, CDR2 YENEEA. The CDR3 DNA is TGTGCCAGCAGCCGGGAGGGCCTCTCCTACGAGCAGTACTTC. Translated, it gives CASSREGLSYEQYF.

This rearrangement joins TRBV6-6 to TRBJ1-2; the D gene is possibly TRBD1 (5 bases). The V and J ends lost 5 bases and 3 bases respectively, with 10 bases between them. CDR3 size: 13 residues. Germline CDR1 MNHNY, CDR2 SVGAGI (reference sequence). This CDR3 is CASSRDGDYGYTF. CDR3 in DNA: TGTGCCAGCAGTAGGGACGGAGACTATGGCTACACCTTC.

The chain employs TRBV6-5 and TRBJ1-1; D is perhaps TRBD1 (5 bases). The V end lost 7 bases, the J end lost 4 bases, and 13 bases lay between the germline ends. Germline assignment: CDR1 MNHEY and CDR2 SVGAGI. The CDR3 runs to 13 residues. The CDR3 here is CASTKGRGTEAFF. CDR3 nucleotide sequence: TGTGCCAGCACCAAGGGGAGGGGCACTGAAGCTTTCTTT.

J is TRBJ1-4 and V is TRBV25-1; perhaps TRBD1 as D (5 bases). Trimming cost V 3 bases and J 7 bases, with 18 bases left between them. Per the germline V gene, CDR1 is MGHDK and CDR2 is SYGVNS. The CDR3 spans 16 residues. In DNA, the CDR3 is TGTGCCAGCAGTGACCCAGGCGGGGCGGTAGCTGAAAAACTGTTTTTT. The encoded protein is CASSDPGGAVAEKLFF.

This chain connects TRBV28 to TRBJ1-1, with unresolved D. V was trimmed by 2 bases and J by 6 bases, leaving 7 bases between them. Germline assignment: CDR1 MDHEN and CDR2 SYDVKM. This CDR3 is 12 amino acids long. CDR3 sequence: CASSLETSEAFF. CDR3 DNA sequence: TGTGCCAGCAGTTTAGAGACTTCTGAAGCTTTCTTT. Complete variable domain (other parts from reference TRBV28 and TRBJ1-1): DVKVTQSSRYLVKRTGEKVFLECVQDMDHENMFWYRQDPGLGLRLIYFSYDVKMKEKGDIPEGYSVSREKKERFSLILESASTNQTSMYLCASSLETSEAFFGQGTRLTVV.

CDR3 residues: CASSFRGFTYGYTF. The CDR3, as DNA: TGTGCCAGCAGTTTCAGAGGGTTCACCTATGGCTACACCTTC. The chain recombines TRBV6-5 with TRBJ1-2; D remains unclear. Germline V gives CDR1 MNHEY, CDR2 SVGAGI. The CDR3 extends over 14 amino acids. Trimming removed 4 bases at V and 4 bases at J, with 13 bases between.

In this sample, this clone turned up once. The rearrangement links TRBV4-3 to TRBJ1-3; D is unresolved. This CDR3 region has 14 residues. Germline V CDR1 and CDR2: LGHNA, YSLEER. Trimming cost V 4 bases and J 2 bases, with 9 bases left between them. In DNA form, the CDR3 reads TGCGCCAGCAGCCCGTCGTCTGCTGGAAACACCATATATTTT. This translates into CASSPSSAGNTIYF.

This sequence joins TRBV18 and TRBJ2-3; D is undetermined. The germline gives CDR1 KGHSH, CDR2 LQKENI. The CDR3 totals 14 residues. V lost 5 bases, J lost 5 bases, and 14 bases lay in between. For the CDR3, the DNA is TGTGCCAGCTCATCGAGTAGTCTCAAAGATACGCAGTATTTT. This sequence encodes CASSSSSLKDTQYF. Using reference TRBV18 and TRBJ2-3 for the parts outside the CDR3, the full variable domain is NAGVMQNPRHLVRRRGQEARLRCSPMKGHSHVYWYRQLPEEGLKFMVYLQKENIIDESGMPKERFSAEFPKEGPSILRIQQVVRGDSAAYFCASSSSSLKDTQYFGPGTRLTVL.

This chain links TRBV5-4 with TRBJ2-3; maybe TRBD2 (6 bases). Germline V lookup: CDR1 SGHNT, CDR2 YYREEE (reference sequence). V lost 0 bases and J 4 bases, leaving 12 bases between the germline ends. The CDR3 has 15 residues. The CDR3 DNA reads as TGTGCCAGCAGCTTGGATGTCGGGGGACCAGATACGCAGTATTTT. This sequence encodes CASSLDVGGPDTQYF.

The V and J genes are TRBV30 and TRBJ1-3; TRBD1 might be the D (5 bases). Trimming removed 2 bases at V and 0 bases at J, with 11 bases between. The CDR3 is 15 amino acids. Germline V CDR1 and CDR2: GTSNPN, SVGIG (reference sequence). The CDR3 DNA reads TGTGCCTGGAGTTCCGGCGGGGCCTCTGGAAACACCATATATTTT. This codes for CAWSSGGASGNTIYF.

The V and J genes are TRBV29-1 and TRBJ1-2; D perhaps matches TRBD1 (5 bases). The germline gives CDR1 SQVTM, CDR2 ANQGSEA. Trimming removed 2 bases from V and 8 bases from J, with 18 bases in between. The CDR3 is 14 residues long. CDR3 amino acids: CSVEPSQGLLGYTF. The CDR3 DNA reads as TGCAGCGTTGAACCCAGCCAGGGACTCCTGGGCTACACCTTC. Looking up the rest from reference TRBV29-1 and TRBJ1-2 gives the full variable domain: SAVISQKPSRDICQRGTSLTIQCQVDSQVTMMFWYRQQPGQSLTLIATANQGSEATYESGFVIDKFPISRPNLTFSTLTVSNMSPEDSSIYLCSVEPSQGLLGYTFGSGTRLTVV.

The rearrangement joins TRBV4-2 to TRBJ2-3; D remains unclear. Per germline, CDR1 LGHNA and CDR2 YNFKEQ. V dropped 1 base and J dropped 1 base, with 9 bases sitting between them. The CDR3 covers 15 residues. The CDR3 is CASSQGLARTDTQYF. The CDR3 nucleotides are TGTGCCAGCAGCCAAGGGCTGGCGCGCACAGATACGCAGTATTTT.

This CDR3 reads CASSLEGILNTEAFF. CDR3 bases: TGTGCCAGCAGCTTAGAGGGGATTCTGAACACTGAAGCTTTCTTT. This chain uses TRBV7-8 with TRBJ1-1, with D possibly TRBD1 on 5 matching bases. The V gene's germline CDR1 is SGHVS and CDR2 FQNEAQ. V lost 1 base, J lost 0 bases, and 9 bases lay in between. The CDR3 is 15 amino acids.

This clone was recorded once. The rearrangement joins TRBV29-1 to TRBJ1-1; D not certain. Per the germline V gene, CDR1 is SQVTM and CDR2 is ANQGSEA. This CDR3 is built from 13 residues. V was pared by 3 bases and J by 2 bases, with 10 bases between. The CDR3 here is CSVEAVINTEAFF. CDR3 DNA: TGCAGCGTTGAGGCAGTTATTAACACTGAAGCTTTCTTT.

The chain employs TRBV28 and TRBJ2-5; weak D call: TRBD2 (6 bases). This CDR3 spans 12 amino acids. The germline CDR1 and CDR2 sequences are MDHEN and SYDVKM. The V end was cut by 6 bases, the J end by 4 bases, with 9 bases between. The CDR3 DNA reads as TGTGCCAGCAGCAAGGGAGGAGAGACCCAGTACTTC. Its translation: CASSKGGETQYF.

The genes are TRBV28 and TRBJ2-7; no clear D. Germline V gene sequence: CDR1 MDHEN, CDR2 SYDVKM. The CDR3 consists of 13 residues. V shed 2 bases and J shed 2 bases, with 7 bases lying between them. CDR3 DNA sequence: TGTGCCAGCAGTTTAGGGCTGACCTACGAGCAGTACTTC. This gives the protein CASSLGLTYEQYF.

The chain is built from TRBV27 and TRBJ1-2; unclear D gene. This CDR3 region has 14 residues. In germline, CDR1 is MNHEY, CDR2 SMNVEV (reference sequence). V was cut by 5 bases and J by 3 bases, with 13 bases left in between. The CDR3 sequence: CASSLSDIHYGYTF. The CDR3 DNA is TGTGCCAGCAGTCTCTCTGACATCCACTATGGCTACACCTTC.

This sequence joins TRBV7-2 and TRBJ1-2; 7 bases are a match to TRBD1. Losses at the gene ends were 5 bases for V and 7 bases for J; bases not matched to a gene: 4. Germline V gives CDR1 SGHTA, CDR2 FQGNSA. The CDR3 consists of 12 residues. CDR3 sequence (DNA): TGTGCCAGCAGCCTGTCAGGGGGTGGCTACACCTTC. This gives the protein CASSLSGGGYTF.

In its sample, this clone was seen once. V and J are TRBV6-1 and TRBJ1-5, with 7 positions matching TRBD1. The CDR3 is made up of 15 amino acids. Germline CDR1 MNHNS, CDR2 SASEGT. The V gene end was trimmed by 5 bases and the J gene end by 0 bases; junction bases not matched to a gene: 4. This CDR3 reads CASSKTGNSNQPQHF. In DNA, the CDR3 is TGTGCCAGCAGTAAGACAGGGAATAGCAATCAGCCCCAGCATTTT.

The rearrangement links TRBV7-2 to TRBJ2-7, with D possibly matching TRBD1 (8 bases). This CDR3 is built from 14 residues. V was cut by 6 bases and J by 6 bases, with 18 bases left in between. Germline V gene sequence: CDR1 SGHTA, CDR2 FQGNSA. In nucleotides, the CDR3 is TGTGCCAGCAGATACAGGGGGGAGGGTAGCGAGCAGTACTTC. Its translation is CASRYRGEGSEQYF.

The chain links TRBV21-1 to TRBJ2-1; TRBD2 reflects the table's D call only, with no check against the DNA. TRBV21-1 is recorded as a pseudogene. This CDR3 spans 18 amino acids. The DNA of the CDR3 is TGTGCCAGCAGCAAAGTACCGCCGATCGTAGCGGGAGGCTATGAGCAGTTCTTC. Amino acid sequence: CASSKVPPIVAGGYEQFF.

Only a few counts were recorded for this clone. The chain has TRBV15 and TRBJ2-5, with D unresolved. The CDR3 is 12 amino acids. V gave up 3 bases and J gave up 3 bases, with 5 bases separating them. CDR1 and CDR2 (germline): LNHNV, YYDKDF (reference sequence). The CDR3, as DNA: TGTGCCACCAGCAGGCTTAAAGAGACCCAGTACTTC. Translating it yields CATSRLKETQYF.

The CDR3 here is CASSFGRASYEQYF. CDR3 DNA: TGTGCCAGCAGCTTTGGGAGGGCTTCCTACGAGCAGTACTTC. The chain couples TRBV5-8 to TRBJ2-7, with TRBD2 identical over 7 bases. V shed 2 bases and J 1 base; nucleotides not matched to a gene: 3. The CDR3 consists of 14 residues. The germline gives CDR1 SGHTS, CDR2 YDEGEE.

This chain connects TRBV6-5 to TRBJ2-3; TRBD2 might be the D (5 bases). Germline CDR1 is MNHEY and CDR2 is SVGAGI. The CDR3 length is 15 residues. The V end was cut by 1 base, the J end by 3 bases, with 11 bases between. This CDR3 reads CASSYLFRGTDTQYF. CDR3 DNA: TGTGCCAGCAGTTACTTGTTCCGGGGAACAGATACGCAGTATTTT.

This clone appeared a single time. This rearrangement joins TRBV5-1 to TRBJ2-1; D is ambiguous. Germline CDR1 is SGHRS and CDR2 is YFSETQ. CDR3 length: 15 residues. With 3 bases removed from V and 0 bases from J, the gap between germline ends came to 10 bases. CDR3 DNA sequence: TGCGCCAGCAGCTCGGTACAGAGCTCCTACAATGAGCAGTTCTTC. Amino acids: CASSSVQSSYNEQFF.

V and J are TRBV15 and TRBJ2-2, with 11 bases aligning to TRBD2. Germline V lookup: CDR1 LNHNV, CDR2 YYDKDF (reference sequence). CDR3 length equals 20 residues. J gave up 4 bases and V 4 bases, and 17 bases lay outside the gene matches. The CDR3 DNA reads TGTGCCACCAGCAAGCCGGGACTAGCGGTCCAGCAGGAGGGCACCGGGGAGCTGTTTTTT. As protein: CATSKPGLAVQQEGTGELFF.